The clone carrying this T cell receptor beta chain has ten or more counts. This CDR3 has 14 residues. Trimming took off 6 bases at V and 0 bases at J, with 12 bases between the two ends. These data come from a study of Graves' ophthalmopathy and Graves' hyperthyroidism. The sequenced template was RNA, covering the TCR beta CDR3 region. Second-round multiplex PCR followed a first-round RT-PCR using HTBI primers. A single record per CDR3 protein comes from TCRdb applying MiXCR to the multiplex PCR reads. The table lists 680,000 or so distinct CDR3 sequences, about 20% of them singletons. The rearrangement joins TRBV12-3 or TRBV12-4 to TRBJ2-7; D could derive from TRBD1 or TRBD2 (5 bases each). The receptor's source is a woman younger than 30 with stable Graves' hyperthyroidism. Some clones in this sample may be carry-over from other donors' samples. Sequencing was carried out using peripheral blood. This CDR3 is CASSLGESSYEQYF. The CDR3 nucleotides read TGTGCCAGCAGCCTGGGGGAAAGCTCCTACGAGCAGTACTTC.